This entry lists 5 T cell receptor beta chains sequenced from one sample in a study of blood T cell repertoires in COVID-19. Produced via immunoSEQ multiplex PCR; TCRdb's table is partial and in-frame only. In the table there are 120,000 to 150,000 clones, 75% to 90% of which are singletons. The sequenced sample consisted of peripheral blood. These receptor sequences come from a woman aged 55 to 70 with COVID-19, enrolled during active disease.

J is TRBJ2-5 and V is TRBV7-2, with 8 bases that match TRBD2. The CDR3 contains 15 residues. V lost 1 base, J lost 0 bases, and 1 base stayed unmatched. The germline CDR1 and CDR2 sequences are SGHTA and FQGNSA. CDR3 in amino acids: CASSLVAGYQETQYF. CDR3 sequence (DNA): TGTGCCAGCAGCTTAGTAGCGGGGTACCAAGAGACCCAGTACTTC.

CDR3 in amino acids: CASRPGLDTTDTQYF. CDR3 sequence (DNA): TGTGCCAGCCGCCCCGGGCTGGACACCACAGATACGCAGTATTTT. The genes are TRBV2 and TRBJ2-3, with D possibly matching TRBD1 (5 bases). The CDR3 is 15 residues long. The germline CDR1 and CDR2 sequences are SNHLY and FYNNEI. The V end lost 8 bases, the J end lost 2 bases, and 17 bases lay between the germline ends.

This chain connects TRBV5-4 to TRBJ1-1; 9 nucleotides match TRBD1. Germline CDR1 is SGHNT and CDR2 is YYREEE (reference sequence). The CDR3 sequence is 16 residues long. V was pared by 3 bases and J by 2 bases, with 8 bases of the junction left unmatched. The CDR3 loop reads CASSYPMGQGNTEAFF. For the CDR3, the DNA is TGTGCCAGCAGCTACCCTATGGGACAGGGAAACACTGAAGCTTTCTTT.

V is TRBV19 and J is TRBJ2-7; 8 nucleotides line up with TRBD1. J gave up 4 bases and V 4 bases, and 6 bases lay outside the gene matches. This CDR3 is 14 amino acids long. The germline V gene has CDR1 LNHDA and CDR2 SQIVND (reference sequence). As DNA, the CDR3 is TGTGCCAGTAGTACCCCGGGACAGGATTACGAGCAGTACTTC. This gives the protein CASSTPGQDYEQYF.

The chain recombines TRBV5-4 with TRBJ1-6; 9 bases are shared with TRBD1. CDR3 length: 17 residues. J gave up 6 bases and V 4 bases, and 11 bases lay outside the gene matches. Germline lookup yields CDR1 SGHNT and CDR2 YYREEE (reference sequence). The CDR3 DNA follows: TGTGCCAGCAGCCCTACAGGGGGCGCGGCCATTAATTCACCCCTCCACTTT. Translating gives CASSPTGGAAINSPLHF.